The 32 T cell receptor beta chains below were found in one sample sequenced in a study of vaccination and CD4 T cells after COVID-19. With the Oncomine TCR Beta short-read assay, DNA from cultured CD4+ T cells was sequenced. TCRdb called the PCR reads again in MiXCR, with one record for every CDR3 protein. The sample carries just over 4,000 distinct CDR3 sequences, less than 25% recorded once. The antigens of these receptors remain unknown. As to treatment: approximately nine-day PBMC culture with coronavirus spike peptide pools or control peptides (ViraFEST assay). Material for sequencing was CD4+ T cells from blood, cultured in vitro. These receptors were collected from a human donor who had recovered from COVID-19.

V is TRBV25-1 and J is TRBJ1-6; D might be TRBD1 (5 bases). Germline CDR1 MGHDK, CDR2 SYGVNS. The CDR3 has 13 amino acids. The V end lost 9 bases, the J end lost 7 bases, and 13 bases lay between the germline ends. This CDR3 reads CASGGQGNSPLHF. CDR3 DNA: TGTGCCAGTGGTGGGCAGGGAAATTCACCCCTCCACTTT.

CDR3 nucleotides: TGTGCCAGCAGCTCGGACAGGGGACTCTATGGCTACACCTTC. It is translated as CASSSDRGLYGYTF. J is TRBJ1-2 and V is TRBV3-1, with TRBD1 identical over 9 bases. Germline CDR1 reads LGHDT; CDR2 reads YNNKEL (reference sequence). V shed 5 bases and J 4 bases; nucleotides not matched to a gene: 5. The CDR3 is 14 amino acids.

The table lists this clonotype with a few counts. CDR3 sequence reads: CASSLGVYNEQFF. The CDR3 DNA follows: TGTGCCAGCAGCTTGGGCGTGTACAATGAGCAGTTCTTC. The rearrangement links TRBV5-4 to TRBJ2-1; D remains unclear. CDR3 length equals 13 residues. From germline, CDR1 is SGHNT and CDR2 YYREEE (reference sequence). V was cut by 0 bases and J by 4 bases, with 5 bases left in between.

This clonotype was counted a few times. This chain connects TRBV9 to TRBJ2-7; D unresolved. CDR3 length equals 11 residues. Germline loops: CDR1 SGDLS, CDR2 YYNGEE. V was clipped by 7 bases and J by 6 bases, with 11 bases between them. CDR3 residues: CASEGFGEQYF. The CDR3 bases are TGTGCCAGCGAAGGTTTCGGCGAGCAGTACTTC.

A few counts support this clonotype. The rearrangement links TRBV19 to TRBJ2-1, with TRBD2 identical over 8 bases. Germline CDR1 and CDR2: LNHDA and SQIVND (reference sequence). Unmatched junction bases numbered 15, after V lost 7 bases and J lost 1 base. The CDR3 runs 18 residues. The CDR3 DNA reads TGTGCCAGTATGACACCGGGACTAGGGCCCCAATCCTACAATGAGCAGTTCTTC. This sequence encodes CASMTPGLGPQSYNEQFF. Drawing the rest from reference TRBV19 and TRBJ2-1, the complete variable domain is DGGITQSPKYLFRKEGQNVTLSCEQNLNHDAMYWYRQDPGQGLRLIYYSQIVNDFQKGDIAEGYSVSREKKESFPLTVTSAQKNPTAFYLCASMTPGLGPQSYNEQFFGPGTRLTVL.

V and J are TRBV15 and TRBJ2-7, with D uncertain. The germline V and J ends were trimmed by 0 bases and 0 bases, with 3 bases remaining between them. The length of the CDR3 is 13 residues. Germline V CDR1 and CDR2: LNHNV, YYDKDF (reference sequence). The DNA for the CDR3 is TGTGCCACCAGCAGAGAGGTCTCCTACGAGCAGTACTTC. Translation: CATSREVSYEQYF. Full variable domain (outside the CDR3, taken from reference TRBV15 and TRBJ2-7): DAMVIQNPRYQVTQFGKPVTLSCSQTLNHNVMYWYQQKSSQAPKLLFHYYDKDFNNEADTPDNFQSRRPNTSFCFLDIRSPGLGDTAMYLCATSREVSYEQYFGPGTRLTVT.

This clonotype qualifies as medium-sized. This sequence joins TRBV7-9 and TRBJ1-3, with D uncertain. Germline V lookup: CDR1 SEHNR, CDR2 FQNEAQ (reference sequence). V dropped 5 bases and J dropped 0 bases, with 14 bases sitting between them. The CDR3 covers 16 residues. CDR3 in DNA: TGTGCCAGCAGCCCCCAAACACCGAGCTCTGGAAACACCATATATTTT. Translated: CASSPQTPSSGNTIYF.

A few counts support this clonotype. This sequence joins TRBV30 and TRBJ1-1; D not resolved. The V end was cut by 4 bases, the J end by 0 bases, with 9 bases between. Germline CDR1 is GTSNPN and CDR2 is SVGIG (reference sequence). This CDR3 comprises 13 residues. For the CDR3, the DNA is TGTGCCTGGATTCGTCAGGTGAACACTGAAGCTTTCTTT. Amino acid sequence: CAWIRQVNTEAFF.

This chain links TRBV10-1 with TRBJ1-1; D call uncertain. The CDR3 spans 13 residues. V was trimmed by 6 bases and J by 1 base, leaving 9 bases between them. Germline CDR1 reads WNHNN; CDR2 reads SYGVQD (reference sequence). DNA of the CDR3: TGCGCCAGCAGCTGGGAGACGAACACTGAAGCTTTCTTT. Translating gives CASSWETNTEAFF.

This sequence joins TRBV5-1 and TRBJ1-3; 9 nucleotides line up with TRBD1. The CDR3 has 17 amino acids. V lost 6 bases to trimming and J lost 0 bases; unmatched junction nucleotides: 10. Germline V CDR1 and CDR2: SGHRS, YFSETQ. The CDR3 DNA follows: TGCGCCAGCACCCCGGGACAGGGAAGGTCCTCTGGAAACACCATATATTTT. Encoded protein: CASTPGQGRSSGNTIYF.

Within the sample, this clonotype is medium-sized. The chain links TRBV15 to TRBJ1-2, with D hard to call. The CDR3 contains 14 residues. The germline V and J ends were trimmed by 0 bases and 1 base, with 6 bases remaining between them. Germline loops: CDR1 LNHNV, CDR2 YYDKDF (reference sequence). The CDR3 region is CATSRDPLNYGYTF. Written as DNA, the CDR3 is TGTGCCACCAGCAGAGATCCCCTTAACTATGGCTACACCTTC.

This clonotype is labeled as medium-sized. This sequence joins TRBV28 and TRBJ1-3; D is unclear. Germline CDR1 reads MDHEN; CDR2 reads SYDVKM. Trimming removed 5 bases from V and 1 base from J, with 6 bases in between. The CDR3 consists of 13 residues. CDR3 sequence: CASSVGSGNTIYF. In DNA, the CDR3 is TGTGCCAGCAGTGTGGGGTCTGGAAACACCATATATTTT. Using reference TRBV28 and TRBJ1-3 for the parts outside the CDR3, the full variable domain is DVKVTQSSRYLVKRTGEKVFLECVQDMDHENMFWYRQDPGLGLRLIYFSYDVKMKEKGDIPEGYSVSREKKERFSLILESASTNQTSMYLCASSVGSGNTIYFGEGSWLTVV.

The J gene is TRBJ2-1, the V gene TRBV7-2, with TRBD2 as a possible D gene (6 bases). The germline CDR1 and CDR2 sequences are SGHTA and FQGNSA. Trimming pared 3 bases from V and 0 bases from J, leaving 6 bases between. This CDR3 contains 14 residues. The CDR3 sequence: CASSLDYSYNEQFF. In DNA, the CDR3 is TGTGCCAGCAGCTTGGACTACTCCTACAATGAGCAGTTCTTC.

CDR3 nucleotides: TGTGCCAGCAGTGGGGAAGGGCTCCATCTCCACGAGCAGTACTTC. It is translated as CASSGEGLHLHEQYF. This chain uses TRBV6-4 with TRBJ2-7; D unresolved. V was pared by 4 bases and J by 5 bases, with 18 bases between. Germline V gives CDR1 MRHNA, CDR2 SNTAGT. The CDR3 covers 15 residues.

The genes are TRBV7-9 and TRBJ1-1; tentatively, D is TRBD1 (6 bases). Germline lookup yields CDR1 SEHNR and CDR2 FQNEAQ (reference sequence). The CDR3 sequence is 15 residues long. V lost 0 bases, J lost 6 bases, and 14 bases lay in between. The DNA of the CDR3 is TGTGCCAGCAGCTTAGCGGGGGGGCCTTGGGCTGAAGCTTTCTTT. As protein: CASSLAGGPWAEAFF.

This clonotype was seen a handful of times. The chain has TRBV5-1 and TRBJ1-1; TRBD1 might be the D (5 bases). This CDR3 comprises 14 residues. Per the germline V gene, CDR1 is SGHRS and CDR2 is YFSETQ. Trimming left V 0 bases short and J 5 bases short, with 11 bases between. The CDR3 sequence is CASSLASGGTEAFF. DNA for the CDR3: TGCGCCAGCAGCTTGGCCTCGGGGGGAACTGAAGCTTTCTTT.

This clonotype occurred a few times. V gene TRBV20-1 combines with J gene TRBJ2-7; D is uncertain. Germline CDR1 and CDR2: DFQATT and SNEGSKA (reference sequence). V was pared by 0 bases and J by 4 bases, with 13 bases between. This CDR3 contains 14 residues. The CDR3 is CSAREPRETYEQYF. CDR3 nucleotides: TGCAGTGCTAGAGAGCCGAGAGAGACATACGAGCAGTACTTC.

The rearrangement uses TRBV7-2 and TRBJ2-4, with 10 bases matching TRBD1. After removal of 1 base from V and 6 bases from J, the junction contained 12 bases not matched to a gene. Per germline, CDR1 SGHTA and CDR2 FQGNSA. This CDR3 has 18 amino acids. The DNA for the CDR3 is TGTGCCAGCAGCTTAGTCTCGGGTTCCGACAGGGGGCGAAACATTCAGTACTTC. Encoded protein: CASSLVSGSDRGRNIQYF.

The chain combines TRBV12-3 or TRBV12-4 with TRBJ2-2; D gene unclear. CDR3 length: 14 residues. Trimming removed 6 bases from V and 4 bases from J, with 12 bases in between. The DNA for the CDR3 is TGTGCCAGCAGCCCCTCCTTTTTCACCGGGGAGCTGTTTTTT. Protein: CASSPSFFTGELFF.

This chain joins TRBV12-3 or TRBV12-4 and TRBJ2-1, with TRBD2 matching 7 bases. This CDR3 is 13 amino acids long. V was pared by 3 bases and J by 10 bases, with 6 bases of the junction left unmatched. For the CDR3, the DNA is TGTGCCAGCAGTTTTCTCCTACTAGCGGAGCAGTTCTTC. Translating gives CASSFLLLAEQFF.

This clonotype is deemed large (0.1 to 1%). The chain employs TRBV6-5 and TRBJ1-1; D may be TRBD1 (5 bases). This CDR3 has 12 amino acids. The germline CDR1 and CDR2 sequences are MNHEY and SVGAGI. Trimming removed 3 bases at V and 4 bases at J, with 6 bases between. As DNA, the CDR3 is TGTGCCAGCAGTTATGGGGGCACTGAAGCTTTCTTT. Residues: CASSYGGTEAFF.

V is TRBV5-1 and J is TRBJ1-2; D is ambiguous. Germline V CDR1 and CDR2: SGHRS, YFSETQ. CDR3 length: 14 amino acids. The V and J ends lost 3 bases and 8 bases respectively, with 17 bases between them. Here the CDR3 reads CASSSHGVGSGYTF. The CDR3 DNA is TGCGCCAGCAGCTCTCACGGGGTGGGTTCCGGCTACACCTTC.

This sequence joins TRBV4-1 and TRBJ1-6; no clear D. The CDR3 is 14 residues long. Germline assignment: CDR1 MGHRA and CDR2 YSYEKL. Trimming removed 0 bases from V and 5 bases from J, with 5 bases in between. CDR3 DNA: TGCGCCAGCAGCCAAGATCGTAATAATTCACCCCTCCACTTT. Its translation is CASSQDRNNSPLHF.

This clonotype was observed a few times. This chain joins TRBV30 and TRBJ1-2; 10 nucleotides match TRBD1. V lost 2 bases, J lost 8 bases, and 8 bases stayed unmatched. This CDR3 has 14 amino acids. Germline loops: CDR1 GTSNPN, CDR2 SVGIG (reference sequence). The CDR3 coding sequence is TGTGCCTGGAGTCTCTTGACAGGGGGCGGGGGCTACACCTTC. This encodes CAWSLLTGGGGYTF.

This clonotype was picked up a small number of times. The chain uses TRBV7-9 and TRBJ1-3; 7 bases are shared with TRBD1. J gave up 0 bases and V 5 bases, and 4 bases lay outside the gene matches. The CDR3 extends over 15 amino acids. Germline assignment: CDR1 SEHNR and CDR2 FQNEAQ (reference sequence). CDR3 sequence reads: CASSQDRSSGNTIYF. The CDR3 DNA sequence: TGTGCCAGCAGCCAGGACAGGTCCTCTGGAAACACCATATATTTT.

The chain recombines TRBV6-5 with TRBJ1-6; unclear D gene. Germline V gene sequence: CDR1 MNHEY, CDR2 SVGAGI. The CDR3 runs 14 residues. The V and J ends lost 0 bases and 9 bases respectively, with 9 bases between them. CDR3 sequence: CASSYSTPGSPLHF. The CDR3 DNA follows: TGTGCCAGCAGTTACTCGACACCGGGTTCACCCCTCCACTTT.

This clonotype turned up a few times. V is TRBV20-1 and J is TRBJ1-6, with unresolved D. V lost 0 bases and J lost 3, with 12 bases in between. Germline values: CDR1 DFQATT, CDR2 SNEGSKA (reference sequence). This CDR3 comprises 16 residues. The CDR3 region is CSAREGRGYYNSPLHF. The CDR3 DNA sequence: TGCAGTGCTAGAGAAGGACGGGGTTACTATAATTCACCCCTCCACTTT.

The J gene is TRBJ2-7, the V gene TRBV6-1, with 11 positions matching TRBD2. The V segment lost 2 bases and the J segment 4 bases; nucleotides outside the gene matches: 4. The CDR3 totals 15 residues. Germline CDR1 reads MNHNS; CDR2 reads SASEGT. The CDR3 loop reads CASSEMASGGYEQYF. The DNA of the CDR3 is TGTGCCAGCAGTGAAATGGCTAGCGGGGGGTACGAGCAGTACTTC.

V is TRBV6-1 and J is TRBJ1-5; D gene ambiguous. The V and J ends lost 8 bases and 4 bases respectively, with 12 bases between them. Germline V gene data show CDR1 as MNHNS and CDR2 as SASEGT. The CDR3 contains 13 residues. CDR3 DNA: TGTGCCAGCCGTAGGGCGATGAATCAGCCCCAGCATTTT. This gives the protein CASRRAMNQPQHF.

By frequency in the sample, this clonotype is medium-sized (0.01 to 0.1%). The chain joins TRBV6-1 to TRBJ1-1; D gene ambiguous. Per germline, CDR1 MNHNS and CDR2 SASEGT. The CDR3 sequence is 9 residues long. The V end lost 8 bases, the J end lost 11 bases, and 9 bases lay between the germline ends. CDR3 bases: TGTGCCAGCCCTCAGCGCGCTTTCTTT. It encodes CASPQRAFF.

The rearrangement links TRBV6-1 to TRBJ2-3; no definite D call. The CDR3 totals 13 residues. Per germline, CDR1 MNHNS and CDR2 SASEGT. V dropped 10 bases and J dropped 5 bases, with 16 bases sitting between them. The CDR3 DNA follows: TGTGCCATTAGTAGTGGAACCAGAGATACGCAGTATTTT. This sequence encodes CAISSGTRDTQYF.

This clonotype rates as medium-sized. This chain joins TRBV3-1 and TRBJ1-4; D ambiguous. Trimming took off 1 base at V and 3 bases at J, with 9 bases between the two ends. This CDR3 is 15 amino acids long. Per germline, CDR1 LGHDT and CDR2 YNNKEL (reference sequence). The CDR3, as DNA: TGTGCCAGCAGCCAAGTCATCGGGGCTAATGAAAAACTGTTTTTT. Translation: CASSQVIGANEKLFF.